Listed below are T cell receptor beta chains from one sample, sequenced in a study of T-cell reconstitution after alpha-beta-depleted transplantation in children. TCRdb re-called the PCR reads with MiXCR, one entry per CDR3 protein. Here the sample spans some 590,000 distinct CDR3 sequences, about 11% being singletons. Source: PBMCs from the stem cell graft donor, taken from the stem cell graft. Source of these receptors: a human donor who donated a stem cell graft to a child with acute myeloid leukemia. Each CDR3 is given with its conserved first and last residue. A D gene is named only where the DNA matches it firmly. Not every row has a clone size; where given, it reads once, few, many or a size class.

clone_size j_call v_call d_call cdr3_nt cdr3_aa
few TRBJ2-5 TRBV29-1 NA TGCAGCGTTGTAGGGACTTCCGATGGACAGACCCAGTACTTC CSVVGTSDGQTQYF
NA TRBJ2-1 TRBV9 NA TGTGCCAGCAGCTCCGCCGGGGCCTCCTACAATGAGCAGTTCTTC CASSSAGASYNEQFF
many TRBJ2-3 TRBV15 NA TGTGCCACCAGCAGAGTTGGAGGCACAGATACGCAGTATTTT CATSRVGGTDTQYF
NA TRBJ1-5 TRBV20-1 NA TGCAGTGCTTCACAGGGAGGACAGCCCCAGCATTTT CSASQGGQPQHF
few TRBJ2-1 TRBV13 TRBD2 TGTGCCAGCAGCTTAGTGGGACTAGCGGGAGGCCACAATGAGCAGTTCTTC CASSLVGLAGGHNEQFF
few TRBJ1-6 TRBV7-3 TRBD1 TGTGCCAGCAGCATTACAGGGGGCGGATCACCCCTCCACTTT CASSITGGGSPLHF
NA TRBJ2-7 TRBV6-1 TRBD2 TGTGCCAGCAGACAATCACTAGCGGGGTTTTACGAGCAGTACTTC CASRQSLAGFYEQYF
NA TRBJ1-1 TRBV20-1 TRBD1 TGCAATGCTAGACAGGGAATTGAAGCTTTCTTT CNARQGIEAFF
many TRBJ2-1 TRBV9 NA TGTGCCAGCAGCGTATGGGGGAGTCCTAGCTCCTACAATGAGCAGTTCTTC CASSVWGSPSSYNEQFF
NA TRBJ2-1 TRBV6-1 NA TGTGCCAGCAGTGAGGAACGGGGGTTTTACCATGAGCAGTTCTTC CASSEERGFYHEQFF
NA TRBJ2-1 TRBV6-2/TRBV6-3 NA TGTGCCAGCGCCCCGGTTCGCGCAGGGGGGGATGAGCAGTTCTTC CASAPVRAGGDEQFF
few TRBJ1-4 TRBV4-2 NA TGTGCCAGCAGCCAGAGCAGGGGCGGGGGTAATGAAAAACTGTTTTTT CASSQSRGGGNEKLFF
few TRBJ1-6 TRBV7-2 NA TGTGCCAGCAGCTTAGGGATCTATAATTCACCCCTCCACTTT CASSLGIYNSPLHF
many TRBJ2-6 TRBV24-1 TRBD1 TGTGCCACCAGTGGGGACAGCCCTGGGGCCAACGTCCTGACTTTC CATSGDSPGANVLTF
NA TRBJ2-1 TRBV7-2 NA TGTGCCAGCAGCTTAGTTTTGGGGAGCGGTGATAATGAGCAGTTCTTC CASSLVLGSGDNEQFF
few TRBJ2-3 TRBV7-2 NA TGTGCCAGCAGCTCCGTGGGCCGCACAGATACGCAGTATTTT CASSSVGRTDTQYF
NA TRBJ2-3 TRBV30 NA TGTGCCTGGATGAAACGGGACTCTCTTAATACGCAGTATTTT CAWMKRDSLNTQYF
many TRBJ2-5 TRBV20-1 NA TGCAGTGCTAGAGGTCCAGGACGTAACCAAGAGACCCAGTACTTC CSARGPGRNQETQYF
few TRBJ2-1 TRBV7-3 TRBD2 TGTGCCAGCAGCTTACCGTCTGGCCTAGCGGGAGGGGCGGCCTACAATGAGCAGTTCTTC CASSLPSGLAGGAAYNEQFF
NA TRBJ2-5 TRBV7-2 TRBD2 TGTGCCAGCAGCCGGACTAGTCCACAAGAGACCCAGTACTTC CASSRTSPQETQYF
NA TRBJ1-1 TRBV18 NA TGTGCCAGCTCACCAGTCACGGGGGCCACTGAAGCTTTCTTT CASSPVTGATEAFF
few TRBJ1-5 TRBV5-1 NA TGCGCCAGCAGCTTAGGGGCAGGAGATCAGCCCCAGCATTTT CASSLGAGDQPQHF
few TRBJ2-5 TRBV29-1 NA TGCAGCGTCGTGGGCGCCGGGCAGCGGCGGCCCTTGGAGACCCAGTACTTC CSVVGAGQRRPLETQYF
few TRBJ2-3 TRBV5-1 NA TGCGCCAGCAGCTTGGTTTGGCGGGGCACAGATACGCAGTATTTT CASSLVWRGTDTQYF
NA TRBJ2-2 TRBV6-2/TRBV6-3 NA TGTGCCAGCAGTTACCCACAGAAGGGGGTGAACACCGGGGAGCTGTTTTTT CASSYPQKGVNTGELFF
few TRBJ2-5 TRBV20-1 TRBD2 TGCAGTGCCGGGACTAGCGGGATGGAGACCCAGTACTTC CSAGTSGMETQYF
NA TRBJ1-4 TRBV15 NA TGTGCCACCAGCAGACCCCCCGAAAAACTGTTTTTT CATSRPPEKLFF
NA TRBJ1-1 TRBV7-2 NA TGTGCCAGCAGCCTTGGGGCGACCTGGGCAGCTTTCTTT CASSLGATWAAFF
many TRBJ2-3 TRBV2 TRBD2 TGTGCCAGCAGACAGACTAGCGCAAGCACAGATACGCAGTATTTT CASRQTSASTDTQYF
few TRBJ2-7 TRBV30 NA TGTGCCTGGACAACTACTGCCTACGAGCAGTACTTC CAWTTTAYEQYF
few TRBJ2-7 TRBV11-2 NA TGTGCCAGCAGCTTTATACAGGGGGGGGAGCAGTACTTC CASSFIQGGEQYF
few TRBJ2-7 TRBV4-2 TRBD1 TGTGCCAGCAGCCAAGATGAAACAGGGGGGAGGTACGAGCAGTACTTC CASSQDETGGRYEQYF
many TRBJ1-1 TRBV4-3 NA TGCGCCAGCAGCCAGATCGCCGGGGGGGACACTGAAGCTTTCTTT CASSQIAGGDTEAFF
NA TRBJ2-1 TRBV28 TRBD2 TGTGCCAGCAGAAGGGCGGGAGGGCCGGGGGAGCAGTTCTTC CASRRAGGPGEQFF
NA TRBJ2-7 TRBV5-1 TRBD2 TGCGCCAGCAGCCCTGGGACTAGCGGGTTTCTCTCCTACGAGCAGTACTTC CASSPGTSGFLSYEQYF
few TRBJ2-1 TRBV7-3 TRBD2 TGTGCCAGCAGCTTGAGCGGGAGTGGGGGTTATGAGCAGTTCTTC CASSLSGSGGYEQFF
many TRBJ1-3 TRBV12-3/TRBV12-4 NA TGTGCCAGCAGCCCTAGGGCCTCGGGGCCTGGAAACACCATATATTTT CASSPRASGPGNTIYF
few TRBJ2-7 TRBV4-3 NA TGCGCCAGCAGCCAAGATCTCCCGGGAAGATCCTACGAGCAGTACTTC CASSQDLPGRSYEQYF
few TRBJ1-5 TRBV24-1 TRBD1 TGTGCCACCAGTGACGGACAGGGGGGGACAATCCTAGGCAATCAGCCCCAGCATTTT CATSDGQGGTILGNQPQHF
NA TRBJ2-2 TRBV2 NA TGTGCCAGCAGAAAAAGCGGGGAGCTGTTTTTT CASRKSGELFF
many TRBJ2-1 TRBV6-1 NA TGTGCCAGCACGAACGGCGGGAACTCCTACAATGAGCAGTTCTTC CASTNGGNSYNEQFF
many TRBJ1-3 TRBV12-3/TRBV12-4 NA TGTGCCAGCAGTCCGACCGGGACCCTCCGGGGAAACACCATATATTTT CASSPTGTLRGNTIYF
many TRBJ2-1 TRBV28 NA TGTGCCAGCAGTTTATATGGGCCCATCACAGAGCAGTTCTTC CASSLYGPITEQFF
many TRBJ2-1 TRBV5-1 TRBD2 TGCGCCAGCAGCTGGACTAGCGGGATCAATGAGCAGTTCTTC CASSWTSGINEQFF
few TRBJ2-1 TRBV9 TRBD2 TGTGCCAGCAGCCCCCCAGGGGTGGGGACTAGCGGGAGATGGGACAATGAGCAGTTCTTC CASSPPGVGTSGRWDNEQFF
few TRBJ2-1 TRBV4-2 TRBD2 TGTGCCAGCAGCCAATGGACCTCTAGCGGGAGTCCCCGACAGTTCTTC CASSQWTSSGSPRQFF
many TRBJ2-4 TRBV6-4 NA TGTGCCAGCAGTGCCGAACAGGGAAACATTCAGTACTTC CASSAEQGNIQYF
few TRBJ1-5 TRBV24-1 NA TGTGCCACCAACCAGGGCAATCAGCCCCAGCATTTT CATNQGNQPQHF
few TRBJ2-2 TRBV29-1 TRBD2 TGCAGCTTCTGGGGAGGGCGAGGCACCGGGGAGCTGTTTTTT CSFWGGRGTGELFF
NA TRBJ2-3 TRBV20-1 TRBD2 TGCAGGGTTCAAAGCGGGGAAGGAGGCACAGATACGCAGTATTTT CRVQSGEGGTDTQYF
NA TRBJ2-7 TRBV25-1 TRBD2 TGTGCCAGCAGCAGACCGGGACTAGGCTCGGATGAGCAGTACTTC CASSRPGLGSDEQYF
few TRBJ2-1 TRBV11-1 TRBD2 TGTGCCAGCAGCCCGACTAGCGGGATAGAGAATGAGCAGTTCTTC CASSPTSGIENEQFF
few TRBJ2-3 TRBV10-3 TRBD2 TGTGCCATCAGTGACGGGCTAGCGGTCACAGATACGCAGTATTTT CAISDGLAVTDTQYF
few TRBJ1-6 TRBV7-6 TRBD1 TGTGCCAGCAGCTTAGGCCTAGACAGGGGCTTCTCTAATTCACCCCTCCACTTT CASSLGLDRGFSNSPLHF
NA TRBJ2-3 TRBV7-9 NA TGTGCCAGCAGAGTTTCGTCCGGAGATACGCAGTATTTT CASRVSSGDTQYF
NA TRBJ1-1 TRBV12-3/TRBV12-4 NA TGTGCCAGCAGTTTCGAAGACATGAACACTGAAGCTTTCTTT CASSFEDMNTEAFF
few TRBJ2-7 TRBV28 NA TGTGCCAGCAGTTTCAAGAAGGGCGGGTCTGCCTACGAGCAGTACTTC CASSFKKGGSAYEQYF
many TRBJ2-1 TRBV21-1 NA TGTGCCAGCTGTTTTAGACTAGCGGAGCACTACAATGAGCAGTTCTTC CASCFRLAEHYNEQFF
NA TRBJ1-2 TRBV5-1 TRBD1 TGCGCCAGCAGCGCCCGGGCCGGGACAGGGGGCCTCGTCTATGGCTACACCTTC CASSARAGTGGLVYGYTF